The TCR beta chain under discussion was sequenced for a study of blood T cells in healthy people across ages. Study-level points and caveats: Across samples, TCR beta diversity tracked strongly with naive T cell percentage. Diversity was higher, and naive CD4+ cells more numerous, in long-lived donors than in aged donors.

Then a second PCR, running roughly 7 to 11 cycles, was carried out with a sample-barcoded 5' primer and a J-beta primer mix. Tags on each cDNA molecule came from a template-switch adaptor with 12 random nucleotides. TCRdb analysed the 5' RACE reads with MiXCR anew, one entry per CDR3 protein. Here the sample spans some 800,000 distinct CDR3 sequences, roughly 25% being singletons. On this clonotype itself: What it binds is unknown.

V lost 0 bases, J lost 5 bases, and 5 bases lay in between. This CDR3 is built from 13 residues. Germline-derived CDR1 and CDR2 are LNHDA and SQIVND (reference sequence). Every donor gave 9 to 10 milliliters of peripheral blood. This sample was also put to use in a study of T cells of mothers and their children.

Sequencing was performed on blood. V is TRBV19 and J is TRBJ2-1; D remains unclear. The origin of this receptor is a boy aged 10-17 years in good health. CDR3 residues: CASSIDRNNEQFF. Written as DNA, the CDR3 is TGTGCCAGTAGTATAGATCGGAACAATGAGCAGTTCTTC.